The 7 T cell receptor beta chains below come from one sample, sequenced in a study of blood T cell repertoires in COVID-19. Libraries were prepared by immunoSEQ multiplex PCR; TCRdb keeps only in-frame clonotypes and omits some of them. The data contain 180,000 or so clones, roughly 80% of them singletons. Sequenced: PBMCs or T cells enriched from blood (not recorded which). Receptors were obtained from a man aged 45-65 years who had recovered from COVID-19.

The rearrangement uses TRBV12-3 or TRBV12-4 and TRBJ2-3; D gene unclear. The germline V and J ends were trimmed by 1 base and 2 bases, with 4 bases remaining between them. CDR3 length equals 13 residues. CDR3 in DNA: TGTGCCAGCAGTTTAGGGCCCACAGATACGCAGTATTTT. This translates into CASSLGPTDTQYF.

The J gene is TRBJ2-1, the V gene TRBV5-1, with TRBD1 matching over 7 bases. CDR1 and CDR2 (germline): SGHRS, YFSETQ. CDR3 length: 13 amino acids. Trimming at V came to 3 bases and at J to 5 bases, leaving 2 bases not matched to a gene. The CDR3 loop reads CASSSGQHNEQFF. The CDR3 DNA reads TGCGCCAGCAGCTCGGGACAGCACAATGAGCAGTTCTTC. Full variable domain (rest looked up from reference TRBV5-1 and TRBJ2-1): KAGVTQTPRYLIKTRGQQVTLSCSPISGHRSVSWYQQTPGQGLQFLFEYFSETQRNKGNFPGRFSGRQFSNSRSEMNVSTLELGDSALYLCASSSGQHNEQFFGPGTRLTVL.

The chain employs TRBV7-9 and TRBJ1-3, with TRBD1 as a possible D gene (5 bases). The CDR3 consists of 16 residues. The germline gives CDR1 SEHNR, CDR2 FQNEAQ (reference sequence). The V and J ends lost 4 bases and 3 bases respectively, with 16 bases between them. The CDR3 spells CASSSPTVRGGNTIYF. As DNA, the CDR3 is TGTGCCAGCAGCTCCCCGACAGTTCGTGGTGGAAACACCATATATTTT. Full variable domain (rest looked up from reference TRBV7-9 and TRBJ1-3): DTGVSQNPRHKITKRGQNVTFRCDPISEHNRLYWYRQTLGQGPEFLTYFQNEAQLEKSRLLSDRFSAERPKGSFSTLEIQRTEQGDSAMYLCASSSPTVRGGNTIYFGEGSWLTVV.

V is TRBV24-1 and J is TRBJ2-6; D might be TRBD2 (5 bases). CDR3 length equals 14 residues. The germline CDR1 and CDR2 sequences are KGHDR and SFDVKD. Trimming shortened V by 4 bases and J by 4 bases, and 7 bases separated the two germline ends. This chain's CDR3 is CATSESGGANVLTF. For the CDR3, the DNA is TGTGCCACCAGTGAGTCGGGGGGGGCCAACGTCCTGACTTTC.

The chain uses TRBV5-6 and TRBJ1-2, with D tentatively TRBD1 (6 bases). The V gene lost 4 bases and the J gene lost 6 bases, with 19 bases spanning the gap. This CDR3 region has 15 residues. Looked up from germline, CDR1 is SGHDT and CDR2 is YYEEEE. DNA for the CDR3: TGTGCCAGCAGCAGGGGTTCGGGGGGGCACAATGGCTACACCTTC. It yields the protein CASSRGSGGHNGYTF.

The rearrangement uses TRBV28 and TRBJ2-1; no firm D call. The ends were cut back, 5 bases at V and 13 bases at J, with 12 bases in the middle. Germline V lookup: CDR1 MDHEN, CDR2 SYDVKM. This CDR3 has 11 residues. For the CDR3, the DNA is TGTGCCAGCAGTAGCATTGAAAAACAGTTCTTC. Translating it yields CASSSIEKQFF.

This clone has a single count. This chain uses TRBV30 with TRBJ1-3, with D perhaps TRBD1 (5 bases). Per germline, CDR1 GTSNPN and CDR2 SVGIG (reference sequence). The CDR3 covers 18 residues. The V end lost 2 bases, the J end lost 4 bases, and 24 bases lay between the germline ends. The CDR3 loop is CAWSPKPQRGSFGNTIYF. DNA for the CDR3: TGTGCCTGGAGTCCGAAACCCCAAAGGGGAAGTTTCGGAAACACCATATATTTT.